One sample yielded the 21 T cell receptor beta chains listed below, sequenced in a study of T cell responses to AZD1222 COVID-19 vaccine. Some clones are missing from TCRdb's copy, which holds only in-frame ones; the method was immunoSEQ multiplex PCR. The table lists approximately 120,000 clones, 88% of them singletons, with about 15% in the top ten. The starting material was peripheral blood, obtained on day 0 of AZD1222 vaccination. Receptor source: an adult in good health.

This clone was counted only a few times. The CDR3 nucleotides are TGTGCCAGCAGCTACAGATTCGATCCGGGACAGATGCCCCATAGCAATCAGCCCCAGCATTTT. Residues: CASSYRFDPGQMPHSNQPQHF. The genes are TRBV2 and TRBJ1-5, with TRBD1 identical over 7 bases. The V gene's germline CDR1 is SNHLY and CDR2 FYNNEI. This CDR3 is 21 amino acids long. V lost 6 bases, J lost 0 bases, and 23 bases stayed unmatched.

This clone was seen a few times. This chain joins TRBV9 and TRBJ2-1; TRBD2 aligns across 14 bases. From germline, CDR1 is SGDLS and CDR2 YYNGEE. The CDR3 covers 19 residues. V shed 0 bases, J shed 9 bases, and the junction held 14 bases outside the gene matches. The chain's CDR3 is CASSVAGTSGGGFTREQFF. In nucleotides, the CDR3 is TGTGCCAGCAGCGTAGCCGGGACTAGCGGGGGCGGGTTTACCCGTGAGCAGTTCTTC. Together with reference TRBV9 and TRBJ2-1, the CDR3 gives the full variable domain: DSGVTQTPKHLITATGQRVTLRCSPRSGDLSVYWYQQSLDQGLQFLIQYYNGEERAKGNILERFSAQQFPDLHSELNLSSLELGDSALYFCASSVAGTSGGGFTREQFFGPGTRLTVL.

The gene calls are TRBV9 and TRBJ1-3; D is uncertain. CDR1 and CDR2 from the germline V gene are SGDLS and YYNGEE. V was trimmed by 6 bases and J by 2 bases, leaving 9 bases between them. The CDR3 runs to 13 residues. CDR3 in amino acids: CASTLGAGNTIYF. As DNA, the CDR3 is TGTGCCAGCACCCTCGGGGCTGGAAACACCATATATTTT.

This chain uses TRBV5-1 with TRBJ2-2; D is perhaps TRBD1 (6 bases). This CDR3 comprises 16 residues. Trimming removed 0 bases from V and 2 bases from J, with 11 bases in between. Germline values: CDR1 SGHRS, CDR2 YFSETQ. The CDR3 coding sequence is TGCGCCAGCAGCTTGGAAAGGACAGCCAACACCGGGGAGCTGTTTTTT. Protein: CASSLERTANTGELFF.

The V call is TRBV28, the J call TRBJ1-5; 7 bases map to TRBD1. Looked up from germline, CDR1 is MDHEN and CDR2 is SYDVKM. V dropped 3 bases and J dropped 3; count of bases not matched to a gene: 5. The CDR3 runs 15 residues. CDR3 coding DNA: TGTGCCAGCAGTTTGCCCACAGGGGACAATCAGCCCCAGCATTTT. Encoded protein: CASSLPTGDNQPQHF.

V and J are TRBV6-5 and TRBJ1-3; D uncertain. The germline V gene has CDR1 MNHEY and CDR2 SVGAGI. The CDR3 totals 15 residues. V lost 3 bases, J lost 0 bases, and 9 bases lay in between. The CDR3, as DNA: TGTGCCAGCAGTTATTTGGCCTCCTCTGGAAACACCATATATTTT. Translation gives CASSYLASSGNTIYF.

The chain couples TRBV11-3 to TRBJ2-7, with 8 bases that match TRBD1. Trimming at V came to 4 bases and at J to 3 bases, leaving 5 bases not matched to a gene. The CDR3 length is 14 residues. Germline CDR1 SGHNT, CDR2 YENEEA. The CDR3 is CASSSGTGLYEQYV. CDR3 DNA sequence: TGTGCCAGCAGCTCCGGGACAGGCCTCTACGAGCAGTACGTC.

The rearrangement uses TRBV6-5 and TRBJ1-1; TRBD1 is a possible D gene (5 bases). Germline V CDR1 and CDR2: MNHEY, SVGAGI. CDR3 length: 15 amino acids. The ends were cut back, 5 bases at V and 5 bases at J, with 18 bases in the middle. CDR3 residues: CASSPRTPGGTEAFF. The DNA for the CDR3 is TGTGCCAGCAGTCCCCGGACACCGGGAGGGACTGAAGCTTTCTTT.

This clone has just one count. This rearrangement joins TRBV11-2 to TRBJ1-1; 10 bases fit TRBD1. J gave up 10 bases and V 4 bases, and 12 bases lay outside the gene matches. Germline assignment: CDR1 SGHAT and CDR2 FQNNGV. The length of the CDR3 is 15 residues. The CDR3 bases are TGTGCCAGCAGCTACCGGGACAGGGGCCGGATACGAGCTTTCTTT. Encoded protein: CASSYRDRGRIRAFF. Looking up the rest from reference TRBV11-2 and TRBJ1-1 gives the full variable domain: EAGVAQSPRYKIIEKRQSVAFWCNPISGHATLYWYQQILGQGPKLLIQFQNNGVVDDSQLPKDRFSAERLKGVDSTLKIQPAKLEDSAVYLCASSYRDRGRIRAFFGQGTRLTVV.

J is TRBJ1-5 and V is TRBV2, with 7 bases aligning to TRBD1. The CDR3 covers 15 residues. Germline lookup yields CDR1 SNHLY and CDR2 FYNNEI. The V segment lost 6 bases and the J segment 5 bases; nucleotides outside the gene matches: 10. CDR3 in amino acids: CASRGGNRGDQPQHF. CDR3 nucleotides: TGTGCCAGCAGGGGAGGGAACAGGGGCGATCAGCCCCAGCATTTT.

This clone came up a few times. The rearrangement joins TRBV5-1 to TRBJ2-5; 7 bases fit TRBD1. The J segment lost 4 bases and the V segment lost 4 bases, leaving 13 bases of the junction unmatched. This CDR3 region has 16 residues. Germline V gene sequence: CDR1 SGHRS, CDR2 YFSETQ. CDR3 nucleotides: TGCGCCAGCAGCACCTTACAGGGGACCTGGGGAGAGACCCAGTACTTC. Residues: CASSTLQGTWGETQYF.

A few counts support this clone. This chain uses TRBV6-5 with TRBJ2-7, with 13 bases aligning to TRBD2. CDR1 is MNHEY, CDR2 SVGAGI, per germline. This CDR3 contains 15 residues. V lost 3 bases, J lost 5 bases, and 4 bases stayed unmatched. As DNA, the CDR3 is TGTGCCAGCAGTTATACTAGCGGGGGGGCTCACGAGCAGTACTTC. Amino acids: CASSYTSGGAHEQYF.

The CDR3 bases are TGCGCCAGCAGCTTAGGGCCAGGGCAACAGAACATTCAGTACTTC. It translates to CASSLGPGQQNIQYF. The rearrangement joins TRBV5-1 to TRBJ2-4; a possible D gene is TRBD1 (5 bases). The V gene's germline CDR1 is SGHRS and CDR2 YFSETQ. There are 15 residues in the CDR3. The V end was cut by 2 bases, the J end by 7 bases, with 16 bases between. Supplemented by reference TRBV5-1 and TRBJ2-4, the full variable domain reads KAGVTQTPRYLIKTRGQQVTLSCSPISGHRSVSWYQQTPGQGLQFLFEYFSETQRNKGNFPGRFSGRQFSNSRSEMNVSTLELGDSALYLCASSLGPGQQNIQYFGAGTRLSVL.

This clone turned up a few times. The rearrangement uses TRBV19 and TRBJ2-1, with D possibly TRBD2 on 6 matching bases. Germline loops: CDR1 LNHDA, CDR2 SQIVND (reference sequence). V dropped 5 bases and J dropped 0 bases, with 14 bases sitting between them. The length of the CDR3 is 16 residues. This CDR3 is CASSSWDLSSYNEQFF. Here the CDR3 DNA reads TGTGCCAGTAGTTCGTGGGACTTGAGCTCCTACAATGAGCAGTTCTTC. The variable domain in full, completed from reference TRBV19 and TRBJ2-1, reads DGGITQSPKYLFRKEGQNVTLSCEQNLNHDAMYWYRQDPGQGLRLIYYSQIVNDFQKGDIAEGYSVSREKKESFPLTVTSAQKNPTAFYLCASSSWDLSSYNEQFFGPGTRLTVL.

The chain uses TRBV6-1 and TRBJ2-3; TRBD1 might be the D (5 bases). This CDR3 comprises 15 residues. Trimming took off 1 base at V and 11 bases at J, with 19 bases between the two ends. CDR1 is MNHNS, CDR2 SASEGT, per germline. The CDR3 sequence: CASSEVPSRVLWQYF. The CDR3 DNA follows: TGTGCCAGCAGTGAAGTCCCTTCCAGGGTCTTATGGCAGTATTTT.

This clone was recorded once. The chain carries TRBV19 and TRBJ1-6; D not certain. Germline V gene data show CDR1 as LNHDA and CDR2 as SQIVND (reference sequence). This CDR3 is 16 amino acids long. V lost 5 bases, J lost 9 bases, and 20 bases lay in between. The CDR3 spells CASSRASSPIVSPLHF. The CDR3 nucleotides are TGTGCCAGTAGTCGGGCGAGTAGTCCTATAGTTTCACCCCTCCACTTT. Using reference TRBV19 and TRBJ1-6 for the parts outside the CDR3, the full variable domain is DGGITQSPKYLFRKEGQNVTLSCEQNLNHDAMYWYRQDPGQGLRLIYYSQIVNDFQKGDIAEGYSVSREKKESFPLTVTSAQKNPTAFYLCASSRASSPIVSPLHFGNGTRLTVT.

The chain joins TRBV7-2 to TRBJ2-1, with 8 bases fitting TRBD2. The V segment lost 4 bases and the J segment 0 bases; nucleotides outside the gene matches: 8. This CDR3 contains 17 residues. From germline, CDR1 is SGHTA and CDR2 FQGNSA. CDR3 nucleotide sequence: TGTGCCAGCAGCTCGCGGACTAGCAGTGACTCCTACAATGAGCAGTTCTTC. Protein: CASSSRTSSDSYNEQFF.

The V call is TRBV11-3, the J call TRBJ2-5; 8 bases are shared with TRBD2. Trimming cost V 3 bases and J 3 bases; bases outside gene matches: 6. Germline V lookup: CDR1 SGHNT, CDR2 YENEEA. The CDR3 sequence is 15 residues long. The CDR3 bases are TGTGCCAGCAGCTTGGTGCAAGCGGGAGAAGAGACCCAGTACTTC. It specifies CASSLVQAGEETQYF. Drawing the rest from reference TRBV11-3 and TRBJ2-5, the complete variable domain is EAGVVQSPRYKIIEKKQPVAFWCNPISGHNTLYWYLQNLGQGPELLIRYENEEAVDDSQLPKDRFSAERLKGVDSTLKIQPAELGDSAVYLCASSLVQAGEETQYFGPGTRLLVL.

V usage is TRBV5-1 and J usage is TRBJ2-3; D may correspond to TRBD1 or TRBD2 (5 bases each). The CDR3 consists of 18 residues. V lost 0 bases and J 1 base, leaving 18 bases between the germline ends. Per germline, CDR1 SGHRS and CDR2 YFSETQ. Here the CDR3 DNA reads TGCGCCAGCAGCTTGGAGGTAGCAGCGGCCAGGGGCACAGATACGCAGTATTTT. Protein sequence: CASSLEVAAARGTDTQYF. The full variable domain, with the rest looked up from reference TRBV5-1 and TRBJ2-3, is KAGVTQTPRYLIKTRGQQVTLSCSPISGHRSVSWYQQTPGQGLQFLFEYFSETQRNKGNFPGRFSGRQFSNSRSEMNVSTLELGDSALYLCASSLEVAAARGTDTQYFGPGTRLTVL.

The chain uses TRBV18 and TRBJ2-3; 13 nucleotides match TRBD2. V lost 3 bases, J lost 2 bases, and 8 bases stayed unmatched. The CDR3 sequence is 18 residues long. The V gene's germline CDR1 is KGHSH and CDR2 LQKENI. The CDR3 DNA reads TGTGCCAGCTCACCGAGGACTAGCGGGGGAGCTTTCACAGATACGCAGTATTTT. Protein: CASSPRTSGGAFTDTQYF.

V usage is TRBV7-3 and J usage is TRBJ1-5; a weak D match, TRBD1 (6 bases). V lost 6 bases and J 1 base, leaving 13 bases between the germline ends. This CDR3 is built from 15 residues. CDR1 SGHTA and CDR2 FQGTGA come from the germline V gene. For the CDR3, the DNA is TGTGCCAGCAGGACTACAGGGACCAGCAATCAGCCCCAGCATTTT. This gives the protein CASRTTGTSNQPQHF.